Listed below are T cell receptor beta chains from one sample, sequenced in a study of cytomegalovirus exposure and HLA in healthy donors. Using immunoSEQ multiplex PCR, the repertoire was profiled, and TCRdb retains in-frame clones only, with some absent. The table has some 220,000 clones, approximately 82% seen once; the top ten hold about 0.58%. The sequencing sample was made of PBMCs. The receptor source for this set is a woman between 40 and 50 years old in good health and CMV-seronegative. Each CDR3 is given without its conserved first and last residue. Each record gives: V gene, J gene, CDR3 protein.

v_gene: TRBV2; j_gene: TRBJ1-3; CDR3aa: ASSEGQLSGNTIY
v_gene: TRBV7-3; j_gene: TRBJ2-1; CDR3aa: ASSLARAGLNNEQF
v_gene: TRBV4-2; j_gene: TRBJ1-2; CDR3aa: ASSLGLRHFSYGYT
v_gene: TRBV7-9; j_gene: TRBJ2-2; CDR3aa: ASSFTVMDTGELF
v_gene: TRBV4-3; j_gene: TRBJ1-3; CDR3aa: ASSPGHRSGNTIY
v_gene: TRBV25-1; j_gene: TRBJ1-4; CDR3aa: ASSESGQGSEKLF
v_gene: TRBV9; j_gene: TRBJ2-1; CDR3aa: ASSVAMGGDEQF
v_gene: TRBV7-2; j_gene: TRBJ1-6; CDR3aa: ASSPAPGGNSPLH
v_gene: TRBV14; j_gene: TRBJ2-7; CDR3aa: ASSQVLRGKVEQY
v_gene: TRBV2; j_gene: .; CDR3aa: ASRGQGDDEQY
v_gene: TRBV30; j_gene: TRBJ1-6; CDR3aa: ARRDRGWDSPLH
v_gene: TRBV2; j_gene: TRBJ1-2; CDR3aa: ASSRGGAYGYT
v_gene: TRBV6-1; j_gene: TRBJ2-2; CDR3aa: ATTTPVGGDGELF
v_gene: TRBV5-1; j_gene: TRBJ2-1; CDR3aa: ASSTGDYPTSYNEQF
v_gene: TRBV2; j_gene: TRBJ1-2; CDR3aa: ANPTGNGYT
v_gene: TRBV14; j_gene: TRBJ2-7; CDR3aa: ASSQEYRPYEQY
v_gene: TRBV6-6; j_gene: TRBJ2-5; CDR3aa: ASSEFSTQY
v_gene: TRBV5-6; j_gene: TRBJ2-2; CDR3aa: ASPAHGVLSSGELF
v_gene: TRBV6-1; j_gene: TRBJ2-6; CDR3aa: ASSELAGGAGANVLT
v_gene: TRBV15; j_gene: TRBJ1-6; CDR3aa: ATSARRNSPLH
v_gene: TRBV19; j_gene: TRBJ1-1; CDR3aa: ASKGDSSNTEAF
v_gene: TRBV30; j_gene: .; CDR3aa: AWSGQDRVNPYEQY
v_gene: TRBV2; j_gene: TRBJ2-5; CDR3aa: ASLVAQETQY
v_gene: TRBV4-1; j_gene: TRBJ1-1; CDR3aa: ASSQPPFEAF
v_gene: TRBV18; j_gene: TRBJ2-5; CDR3aa: ASSPYRSEETQY
v_gene: TRBV5-1; j_gene: TRBJ2-6; CDR3aa: ASRAGAGANVLT
v_gene: TRBV14; j_gene: TRBJ2-7; CDR3aa: ASSQDWAGGVKY
v_gene: TRBV19; j_gene: TRBJ2-1; CDR3aa: ASSILLSAYNEQF
v_gene: TRBV7-2; j_gene: TRBJ1-6; CDR3aa: ASSRNDRGLSPLH
v_gene: TRBV6-6; j_gene: TRBJ1-1; CDR3aa: ASVTGTGGGTEAF
v_gene: TRBV19; j_gene: TRBJ2-3; CDR3aa: ASSNRMGDTQY
v_gene: TRBV28; j_gene: TRBJ1-4; CDR3aa: ASSFPRTGGFEKLF
v_gene: TRBV7-2; j_gene: TRBJ1-5; CDR3aa: ASSAARGNQPQH
v_gene: TRBV2; j_gene: TRBJ2-1; CDR3aa: ASRIVLPDRDNEQF
v_gene: TRBV6-1; j_gene: TRBJ2-1; CDR3aa: ASSTVFYNEQF
v_gene: TRBV6-1; j_gene: TRBJ1-5; CDR3aa: ASSRTGDQPQH
v_gene: TRBV28; j_gene: TRBJ1-5; CDR3aa: ASSLDRGRQH
v_gene: TRBV5-1; j_gene: TRBJ2-1; CDR3aa: ASQRLAGGNEQF
v_gene: TRBV7-8; j_gene: TRBJ2-7; CDR3aa: ASSPAADRSTSTYEQY
v_gene: TRBV18; j_gene: TRBJ1-6; CDR3aa: ASSQDRGNSPLH
v_gene: TRBV11-2; j_gene: TRBJ2-1; CDR3aa: ASSSTKKYNEQF
v_gene: TRBV5-1; j_gene: TRBJ2-7; CDR3aa: ASSPGTGNRYEQY
v_gene: TRBV6-1; j_gene: TRBJ1-2; CDR3aa: ASRTVGYGYT
v_gene: TRBV7-9; j_gene: TRBJ1-1; CDR3aa: ASSLHAINTEAF
v_gene: TRBV2; j_gene: TRBJ2-7; CDR3aa: ASNPTQGIHEQY
v_gene: TRBV9; j_gene: TRBJ2-5; CDR3aa: ASSVEVGGPGETQY
v_gene: TRBV29-1; j_gene: TRBJ2-5; CDR3aa: SVDRDQETQY
v_gene: TRBV14; j_gene: TRBJ2-7; CDR3aa: ASSRKSNEQY
v_gene: TRBV9; j_gene: TRBJ2-5; CDR3aa: ASSVEGLGETQY